This T cell receptor beta chain was sequenced for a study of early stage breast cancer tumors. About the research overall: ER+/PR+/HER2- status applied to twelve of 16 invasive breast tumors. Overall study results and limits: In 14 of 16 patients, blood comparison separated tumor from normal breast. Tumors had 2.5 to 3-fold higher T cell density and higher clonality than adjacent normal breast tissue.

Remarks on this clone: The antigen is undetermined.

The CDR3 spans 15 residues. In germline, CDR1 is SGDLS, CDR2 YYNGEE. Clones were read by immunoSEQ multiplex PCR, and TCRdb kept only the in-frame ones, dropping some. The repertoire consists of about 30,000 clones, with 55% to 75% occurring once and the leading ten covering roughly 31%. The sequence was collected from a person aged 45 to 59 with breast cancer. The chain links TRBV9 to TRBJ2-5; D might be TRBD1 (6 bases). Near its end, the DNA agrees better with TRBJ2-7, so the J call may be wrong. The sample consisted of blood. CDR3 protein: CASSVVPGDLYEQYF. DNA for the CDR3: TGTGCCAGCAGCGTAGTCCCAGGGGATCTCTACGAGCAGTACTTC.